The 32 T cell receptor beta chains reported below all come from one sample, sequenced in a study of Ad26.COV2.S vaccination and SARS-CoV-2 variants. Data came from immunoSEQ multiplex PCR; TCRdb stores just in-frame clones and leaves some out. The data contain 150,000 to 200,000 clones, approximately 90% of them singletons. Sample: peripheral blood, taken after recovery from COVID-19. Receptors originate from a human donor who had recovered from COVID-19.

This rearrangement joins TRBV5-6 to TRBJ1-1; D is undetermined. The germline gives CDR1 SGHDT, CDR2 YYEEEE. This CDR3 comprises 12 residues. V was cut by 2 bases and J by 1 base, with 3 bases left in between. The CDR3 DNA reads TGTGCCAGCAGCTTCGGGAACACTGAAGCTTTCTTT. It is translated as CASSFGNTEAFF.

The chain combines TRBV9 with TRBJ2-1; D not resolved. The CDR3 has 11 residues. Germline loops: CDR1 SGDLS, CDR2 YYNGEE. V lost 7 bases and J lost 8, with 10 bases in between. The CDR3 DNA is TGTGCCAGCTCCATTTTCGATGAGCAGTTCTTC. Translated, it gives CASSIFDEQFF.

This clone appeared once. The genes are TRBV24-1 and TRBJ1-5; no clear D gene. V lost 4 bases and J 1 base, leaving 7 bases between the germline ends. From germline, CDR1 is KGHDR and CDR2 SFDVKD. This CDR3 has 14 amino acids. The CDR3 sequence is CATSDFTSNQPQHF. CDR3 nucleotide sequence: TGTGCCACCAGTGACTTTACAAGCAATCAGCCCCAGCATTTT.

This chain connects TRBV6-6 to TRBJ2-7; D unclear. With 7 bases removed from V and 4 bases from J, the gap between germline ends came to 11 bases. Germline values: CDR1 MNHNY, CDR2 SVGAGI (reference sequence). This CDR3 contains 12 residues. The CDR3 DNA reads as TGTGCCAGCACCTCGACTCGATACGAGCAGTACTTC. Residues: CASTSTRYEQYF.

The chain employs TRBV6-5 and TRBJ1-1, with D maybe TRBD1 (5 bases). In germline, CDR1 is MNHEY, CDR2 SVGAGI. V was cut by 7 bases and J by 5 bases, with 14 bases left in between. The CDR3 loop spans 13 amino acids. CDR3 region: CASNLRGLTEAFF. DNA of the CDR3: TGTGCCAGCAACCTAAGGGGACTAACTGAAGCTTTCTTT.

This chain connects TRBV7-3 to TRBJ2-3; D gene unclear. Germline CDR1 is SGHTA and CDR2 is FQGTGA. Trimming stripped 2 bases from V and 6 bases from J, with 6 bases between. The CDR3 is made up of 12 amino acids. The CDR3 DNA reads as TGTGCCAGCAGCTTACTCTGGGATACGCAGTATTTT. The encoded protein is CASSLLWDTQYF.

The rearrangement joins TRBV9 to TRBJ1-4; TRBD1 is a possible D gene (6 bases). The V end lost 7 bases, the J end lost 9 bases, and 19 bases lay between the germline ends. Looked up from germline, CDR1 is SGDLS and CDR2 is YYNGEE. The CDR3 is 14 residues long. The CDR3, as DNA: TGTGCCAGCGGAACAGGGAGGGCCAGTAAAAAACTGTTTTTT. It is translated as CASGTGRASKKLFF.

The table lists this clone with a count of one. The rearrangement joins TRBV12-3 or TRBV12-4 to TRBJ2-7, with 7 bases fitting TRBD2. This CDR3 has 13 amino acids. After removal of 5 bases from V and 5 bases from J, the junction contained 6 bases not matched to a gene. The CDR3 protein is CASSQTSPNEQYF. The CDR3, as DNA: TGTGCCAGCAGTCAGACTAGCCCCAACGAGCAGTACTTC.

This clone was counted once. Within the sample, other DNA sequences also encode this same CDR3. The chain employs TRBV19 and TRBJ2-7, with TRBD1 as a possible D gene (5 bases). Germline CDR1 is LNHDA and CDR2 is SQIVND (reference sequence). The CDR3 loop spans 13 amino acids. Deletions cut 3 bases from V and 0 bases from J, with 6 bases between. Here the CDR3 reads CASSMGPSYEQYF. CDR3 nucleotides: TGTGCCAGTAGTATGGGGCCCTCCTACGAGCAGTACTTC.

V gene TRBV6-6 combines with J gene TRBJ2-7; weak D call: TRBD1 (6 bases). Germline V gene data show CDR1 as MNHNY and CDR2 as SVGAGI (reference sequence). The V gene lost 6 bases and the J gene lost 0 bases, with 15 bases spanning the gap. The CDR3 runs 15 residues. CDR3 sequence reads: CASSGSGAVSYEQYF. In nucleotides, the CDR3 is TGTGCCAGCAGCGGCTCAGGGGCTGTCTCCTACGAGCAGTACTTC.

The chain joins TRBV4-2 to TRBJ2-3, with D perhaps TRBD2 (6 bases). There are 17 residues in the CDR3. Trimming stripped 1 base from V and 0 bases from J, with 14 bases between. Germline loops: CDR1 LGHNA, CDR2 YNFKEQ. CDR3 protein: CASSQVGGPSSTDTQYF. In DNA form, the CDR3 reads TGTGCCAGCAGCCAAGTGGGAGGACCCTCTAGCACAGATACGCAGTATTTT.

The V and J genes are TRBV21-1 and TRBJ2-7; the table's D call TRBD2 went unverified against the DNA. TRBV21-1 has pseudogene status. The CDR3 contains 13 residues. CDR3 nucleotide sequence: TGTGCCAGCAGCAGGACCTTACCGGGGGAGCAGTACTTC. Amino acid sequence: CASSRTLPGEQYF.

This chain uses TRBV28 with TRBJ2-7; TRBD1 matches 7 bases. The CDR3 has 14 residues. With 5 bases clipped from V and 2 bases from J, the junction kept 6 bases outside the gene matches. Germline loops: CDR1 MDHEN, CDR2 SYDVKM. CDR3 residues: CASSDRAVTYEQYF. DNA of the CDR3: TGTGCCAGCAGTGACAGGGCTGTAACCTACGAGCAGTACTTC.

V gene TRBV6-5 combines with J gene TRBJ2-7; TRBD1 might be the D (6 bases). The V end was cut by 8 bases, the J end by 2 bases, with 10 bases between. CDR3 length: 12 amino acids. CDR1 is MNHEY, CDR2 SVGAGI, per germline. CDR3 loop: CASETGTYEQYF. CDR3 DNA: TGTGCCAGCGAGACAGGTACCTACGAGCAGTACTTC.

For this clone: This sample also contains other DNA sequences that code for the same CDR3. V usage is TRBV9 and J usage is TRBJ2-3; 8 positions match TRBD1. Germline CDR1 SGDLS, CDR2 YYNGEE. CDR3 length: 14 amino acids. After removal of 3 bases from V and 4 bases from J, the junction contained 4 bases not matched to a gene. CDR3 sequence: CASSAGQGPDTQYF. CDR3 nucleotides: TGTGCCAGCAGCGCTGGACAGGGCCCAGATACGCAGTATTTT.

This rearrangement joins TRBV10-3 to TRBJ2-7; 8 bases match TRBD1. The V gene's germline CDR1 is ENHRY and CDR2 SYGVKD. V dropped 5 bases and J dropped 4; count of bases not matched to a gene: 7. The CDR3 runs 14 residues. The CDR3, as DNA: TGTGCCATCAGTCCCGGGACAGGAATTTACGAGCAGTACTTC. This translates into CAISPGTGIYEQYF.

As to this clone: In the same sample, other DNA sequences code for this CDR3. The V and J genes are TRBV3-1 (or the pseudogene TRBV3-2) and TRBJ2-7; unclear D gene. This CDR3 region has 12 residues. V dropped 1 base and J dropped 4 bases, with 5 bases sitting between them. The V gene's germline CDR1 is LGHDT and CDR2 YNNKEL (reference sequence). CDR3 DNA sequence: TGTGCCAGCAGCCAAGGAAGTTACGAGCAGTACTTC. Amino acid sequence: CASSQGSYEQYF.

The chain carries TRBV2 and TRBJ2-5; 9 nucleotides align to TRBD1. The CDR3 has 15 residues. In germline, CDR1 is SNHLY, CDR2 FYNNEI. V lost 4 bases, J lost 3 bases, and 6 bases stayed unmatched. In nucleotides, the CDR3 is TGTGCCAGCAGTGGACAGGGGGGACGTAAAGAGACCCAGTACTTC. Protein product: CASSGQGGRKETQYF. Looking up the rest from reference TRBV2 and TRBJ2-5 gives the full variable domain: EPEVTQTPSHQVTQMGQEVILRCVPISNHLYFYWYRQILGQKVEFLVSFYNNEISEKSEIFDDQFSVERPDGSNFTLKIRSTKLEDSAMYFCASSGQGGRKETQYFGPGTRLLVL.

This chain links TRBV20-1 with TRBJ2-4; 11 bases align to TRBD2. The CDR3 has 15 amino acids. Germline trimming cut 3 bases from V and 7 bases from J; bases unmatched to any gene: 8. The V gene's germline CDR1 is DFQATT and CDR2 SNEGSKA (reference sequence). CDR3 coding DNA: TGCAGTGCTAGTCCGACTAGCGGGGTGGTTAACATTCAGTACTTC. Amino acid sequence: CSASPTSGVVNIQYF.

The rearrangement links TRBV9 to TRBJ1-2, with D maybe TRBD1 (6 bases). The CDR3 is 15 residues long. With 2 bases removed from V and 4 bases from J, the gap between germline ends came to 15 bases. Per germline, CDR1 SGDLS and CDR2 YYNGEE. CDR3 nucleotides: TGTGCCAGCAGCGTGCGGGGGGCCTCATCCTATGGCTACACCTTC. This gives the protein CASSVRGASSYGYTF.

The chain uses TRBV7-8 and TRBJ2-7; 7 positions agree with TRBD2. V shed 5 bases and J 3 bases; nucleotides not matched to a gene: 10. Germline CDR1 reads SGHVS; CDR2 reads FQNEAQ. The CDR3 extends over 15 amino acids. CDR3 sequence reads: CASSERRGLLYEQYF. The CDR3 nucleotides are TGTGCCAGCAGCGAGAGGCGGGGACTACTCTACGAGCAGTACTTC.

As concerns this clone: One end of the junction is discordant with germline, which a read error may explain. This chain connects TRBV7-7 to TRBJ2-5, with 14 bases aligning to TRBD2. The CDR3 covers 17 residues. Per the germline V gene, CDR1 is SSHAT and CDR2 is FNYEAQ (reference sequence). Written as DNA, the CDR3 is TGTGCTAGCAGCCCCTATCCTGGACTAGCGGGGGGTGAGACCCAGTACTTC. As protein: CASSPYPGLAGGETQYF.

The chain is built from TRBV6-6 and TRBJ1-3, with D hard to call. V dropped 4 bases and J dropped 2 bases, with 12 bases sitting between them. Germline V gene lookup returns CDR1 MNHNY and CDR2 SVGAGI (reference sequence). The CDR3 spans 15 residues. The CDR3 DNA is TGTGCCAGCAGTTGGATGCGACAAACTGGAAACACCATATATTTT. Encoded protein: CASSWMRQTGNTIYF.

The chain couples TRBV5-1 to TRBJ1-1; D not certain. The CDR3 is made up of 14 amino acids. The germline V and J ends were trimmed by 3 bases and 0 bases, with 9 bases remaining between them. CDR1 is SGHRS and CDR2 is YFSETQ in the germline V gene. The CDR3 spells CASSSISLNTEAFF. CDR3 nucleotides: TGCGCCAGCAGCTCAATTTCCTTGAACACTGAAGCTTTCTTT. The full variable domain, its missing parts supplied by reference TRBV5-1 and TRBJ1-1, is KAGVTQTPRYLIKTRGQQVTLSCSPISGHRSVSWYQQTPGQGLQFLFEYFSETQRNKGNFPGRFSGRQFSNSRSEMNVSTLELGDSALYLCASSSISLNTEAFFGQGTRLTVV.

The V gene is TRBV2, the J gene TRBJ2-7; D remains ambiguous. V was shortened by 6 bases and J by 3 bases, with 3 bases between the two germline ends. Germline values: CDR1 SNHLY, CDR2 FYNNEI. This CDR3 has 10 residues. CDR3 in amino acids: CASRGYEQYF. CDR3 nucleotides: TGTGCCAGCAGGGGCTACGAGCAGTACTTC. The full variable domain, its missing parts supplied by reference TRBV2 and TRBJ2-7, is EPEVTQTPSHQVTQMGQEVILRCVPISNHLYFYWYRQILGQKVEFLVSFYNNEISEKSEIFDDQFSVERPDGSNFTLKIRSTKLEDSAMYFCASRGYEQYFGPGTRLTVT.

The chain carries TRBV27 and TRBJ2-3; D perhaps matches TRBD1 (5 bases). Germline loops: CDR1 MNHEY, CDR2 SMNVEV (reference sequence). This CDR3 is 14 amino acids long. V lost 5 bases, J lost 2 bases, and 11 bases lay in between. The CDR3: CASSPLGLTDTQYF. The CDR3 coding sequence is TGTGCCAGCAGTCCACTGGGGCTCACAGATACGCAGTATTTT.

This chain joins TRBV10-3 and TRBJ2-7; 7 nucleotides match TRBD1. The V segment lost 5 bases and the J segment 7 bases; nucleotides outside the gene matches: 17. CDR3 length: 16 amino acids. The V gene's germline CDR1 is ENHRY and CDR2 SYGVKD. This chain's CDR3 is CAISISRDSRGGEQYF. CDR3 nucleotides: TGTGCCATCAGTATCTCCCGGGACAGCCGAGGAGGTGAGCAGTACTTC.

This clone was seen a single time. The chain joins TRBV6-4 to TRBJ2-3; 9 bases match TRBD1. The V gene end was trimmed by 6 bases and the J gene end by 3 bases; junction bases not matched to a gene: 7. There are 15 residues in the CDR3. Germline CDR1 reads MRHNA; CDR2 reads SNTAGT. The CDR3: CASSPGQGRTDTQYF. CDR3 sequence (DNA): TGTGCCAGCAGCCCCGGACAGGGGAGAACAGATACGCAGTATTTT.

The V gene is TRBV11-2, the J gene TRBJ2-2; D is undetermined. Germline V gene data show CDR1 as SGHAT and CDR2 as FQNNGV. This CDR3 spans 17 amino acids. V lost 1 base, J lost 7 bases, and 19 bases lay in between. The CDR3 sequence: CASSLGQDGEYGGELFF. In nucleotides, the CDR3 is TGTGCCAGCAGCTTAGGTCAGGATGGTGAGTACGGCGGGGAGCTGTTTTTT.

V is TRBV28 and J is TRBJ1-1, with 7 bases lining up with TRBD1. CDR3 length: 11 amino acids. V shed 8 bases, J shed 7 bases, and the junction held 4 bases outside the gene matches. Germline V lookup: CDR1 MDHEN, CDR2 SYDVKM. The CDR3 nucleotides read TGTGCCAGCTCTGGACAGGTTGAAGCTTTCTTT. Its protein is CASSGQVEAFF.

The genes are TRBV11-1 and TRBJ1-2; D unresolved. The CDR3 has 12 residues. The V gene's germline CDR1 is SGHAT and CDR2 FQDESV (reference sequence). The germline V and J ends were trimmed by 6 bases and 7 bases, with 12 bases remaining between them. The CDR3 loop reads CASSFPLSGYTF. CDR3 DNA sequence: TGTGCCAGCAGTTTTCCTCTTAGTGGCTACACCTTC.

This chain links TRBV29-1 with TRBJ1-2; D is unclear. The V end lost 1 base, the J end lost 6 bases, and 9 bases lay between the germline ends. Looked up from germline, CDR1 is SQVTM and CDR2 is ANQGSEA. There are 12 residues in the CDR3. The CDR3 protein is CSVEVGPDGYTF. The CDR3 nucleotides are TGCAGCGTTGAAGTTGGCCCGGATGGCTACACCTTC.